Sequencing of this T cell receptor (beta chain) was carried out in a study of cytomegalovirus exposure and HLA in healthy donors. Findings and limits, study-wide: Despite most TCR sequences being rare, some public TCRs occurred in many donors. Some highly shared sequence variants likely arose as a pipeline artifact.

13 Jbeta primers and 60 Vbeta primers were used for the PCR. Generated by immunoSEQ multiplex PCR, the TCRdb table keeps only in-frame clones and is missing some. Here the sample spans approximately 150,000 clones, about four fifths being singletons. Comments on this clone: The antigen remains unidentified.

The sequenced material came from PBMCs. The clonotype comes from a man aged 18 to 29 in good health and CMV-seropositive.

CDR3 protein: CASSMGQGSYEQYF. Here the CDR3 DNA reads TGTGCCAGTAGTATGGGACAGGGGTCCTACGAGCAGTACTTC. The chain is built from TRBV19 and TRBJ2-7; 10 bases agree with TRBD1. The CDR3 consists of 14 residues. The V gene end was trimmed by 3 bases and the J gene end by 1 base; junction bases not matched to a gene: 0. Germline V CDR1 and CDR2: LNHDA, SQIVND (reference sequence).